One sample yielded the 29 T cell receptor beta chains listed below, sequenced in a study of cytomegalovirus exposure and HLA in healthy donors. Measured with immunoSEQ multiplex PCR; TCRdb has only the in-frame clones, and not every one. The table has approximately 60,000 clones, about 90% seen once; the top ten hold 1% to 1.5%. The specimen sequenced was PBMCs. Receptors originate from a woman aged 18-29 years in good health and CMV-seronegative.

The chain employs TRBV9 and TRBJ2-1; 7 bases match TRBD1. Germline CDR1 reads SGDLS; CDR2 reads YYNGEE. With V trimmed by 0 bases and J by 5 bases, 5 bases remained unmatched. The CDR3 has 15 residues. CDR3 region: CASSVEGQINNEQFF. CDR3 nucleotides: TGTGCCAGCAGCGTAGAGGGACAGATAAACAATGAGCAGTTCTTC.

The chain combines TRBV6-1 with TRBJ1-1; no definite D call. Deletions cut 5 bases from V and 9 bases from J, with 10 bases between. This CDR3 contains 11 residues. CDR1 MNHNS and CDR2 SASEGT come from the germline V gene. The CDR3 here is CASSFGSKAFF. The CDR3 DNA reads TGTGCCAGCAGTTTCGGGAGCAAAGCTTTCTTT.

The gene calls are TRBV6-1 and TRBJ2-7; 9 bases fit TRBD1. V lost 1 base, J lost 3 bases, and 7 bases stayed unmatched. The germline V gene has CDR1 MNHNS and CDR2 SASEGT. The CDR3 spans 16 residues. CDR3 sequence reads: CASSEGQGDGSYEQYF. DNA for the CDR3: TGTGCCAGCAGTGAAGGACAGGGGGATGGGAGCTACGAGCAGTACTTC.

This clone was detected once. The chain uses TRBV10-3 and TRBJ1-5, with TRBD1 identical over 7 bases. This CDR3 has 14 residues. With 6 bases clipped from V and 2 bases from J, the junction kept 4 bases outside the gene matches. In germline, CDR1 is ENHRY, CDR2 SYGVKD. As DNA, the CDR3 is TGTGCCATCAGCGCTGGACAGGGCAATCAGCCCCAGCATTTT. Translated, it gives CAISAGQGNQPQHF.

This sequence joins TRBV7-3 and TRBJ1-6; no clear D gene. CDR1 and CDR2 from the germline V gene are SGHTA and FQGTGA. The V end lost 2 bases, the J end lost 7 bases, and 12 bases lay between the germline ends. The CDR3 is 15 amino acids. Here the CDR3 reads CASSLGRLLNSPLHF. CDR3 in DNA: TGTGCCAGCAGCTTAGGCAGGTTATTGAATTCACCCCTCCACTTT.

The chain is built from TRBV28 and TRBJ2-7, with TRBD2 matching over 11 bases. The V gene end was trimmed by 5 bases and the J gene end by 2 bases; junction bases not matched to a gene: 11. Germline-derived CDR1 and CDR2 are MDHEN and SYDVKM. The CDR3 covers 17 residues. CDR3 sequence: CASSPTAMTSGTYEQYF. CDR3 DNA sequence: TGTGCCAGCAGTCCCACCGCTATGACTAGCGGGACCTACGAGCAGTACTTC.

V and J are TRBV10-2 and TRBJ2-3; D call uncertain. The CDR3 is 13 residues long. V lost 3 bases and J 2 bases, leaving 6 bases between the germline ends. CDR1 WSHSY and CDR2 SAAADI come from the germline V gene. CDR3 loop: CASSDRFTDTQYF. The DNA for the CDR3 is TGCGCCAGCAGTGACAGATTCACAGATACGCAGTATTTT.

The V call is TRBV2, the J call TRBJ2-5; D not certain. Germline CDR1 SNHLY, CDR2 FYNNEI. The CDR3 runs 12 residues. With 4 bases removed from V and 4 bases from J, the gap between germline ends came to 7 bases. In nucleotides, the CDR3 is TGTGCCAGCAGTGTAGTTGCAGAGACCCAGTACTTC. This sequence encodes CASSVVAETQYF.

The rearrangement joins TRBV6-5 to TRBJ2-1; perhaps TRBD1 as D (5 bases). This CDR3 region has 14 residues. V dropped 0 bases and J dropped 8 bases, with 11 bases sitting between them. CDR1 and CDR2 (germline): MNHEY, SVGAGI. The CDR3 sequence: CASSYSARVHEQFF. CDR3 DNA: TGTGCCAGCAGTTACTCGGCCAGGGTCCATGAGCAGTTCTTC.

The V call is TRBV28, the J call TRBJ2-3; 10 bases match TRBD2. V gave up 3 bases and J gave up 0 bases; unmatched junction bases: 6. The length of the CDR3 is 17 residues. Germline assignment: CDR1 MDHEN and CDR2 SYDVKM. The CDR3 sequence is CASSFRLAGDSTDTQYF. CDR3 DNA sequence: TGTGCCAGCAGTTTCCGGCTAGCGGGGGACAGCACAGATACGCAGTATTTT.

V gene TRBV19 combines with J gene TRBJ1-5; maybe TRBD1 (6 bases). The CDR3 has 17 residues. The germline CDR1 and CDR2 sequences are LNHDA and SQIVND (reference sequence). The CDR3 loop is CANHLWDIHISNQPQHF. CDR3 DNA: TGTGCTAACCATTTATGGGACATCCATATTAGCAATCAGCCCCAGCATTTT.

This sequence joins TRBV4-2 and TRBJ1-3; no firm D call. The V end lost 4 bases, the J end lost 1 base, and 11 bases lay between the germline ends. Germline V gene lookup returns CDR1 LGHNA and CDR2 YNFKEQ. This CDR3 spans 15 amino acids. The CDR3 nucleotides are TGTGCCAGCAGCCCCCGGCGACTATCTGGAAACACCATATATTTT. This gives the protein CASSPRRLSGNTIYF.

The chain uses TRBV7-2 and TRBJ1-5; D is possibly TRBD1 (5 bases). Germline V CDR1 and CDR2: SGHTA, FQGNSA. The CDR3 is 14 residues long. V gave up 5 bases and J gave up 4 bases, with 12 bases separating them. In nucleotides, the CDR3 is TGTGCCAGCAGCGACCGGGGGGGTAATCAGCCCCAGCATTTT. Amino acids: CASSDRGGNQPQHF.

The gene calls are TRBV18 and TRBJ2-3; D perhaps matches TRBD1 (5 bases). Germline loops: CDR1 KGHSH, CDR2 LQKENI. Trimming removed 0 bases from V and 0 bases from J, with 10 bases in between. The CDR3 spans 16 residues. The CDR3 region is CASSPPLRVSTDTQYF. As DNA, the CDR3 is TGTGCCAGCTCACCACCTCTCAGGGTTAGCACAGATACGCAGTATTTT.

The chain joins TRBV5-6 to TRBJ2-7, with a possible D match to TRBD2 (5 bases). The CDR3 totals 16 residues. The V end was cut by 3 bases, the J end by 0 bases, with 16 bases between. Germline V gives CDR1 SGHDT, CDR2 YYEEEE. The CDR3 sequence is CASSSGYGLPSYEQYF. CDR3 DNA: TGTGCCAGCAGCTCCGGATATGGACTGCCCTCCTACGAGCAGTACTTC.

J is TRBJ1-2 and V is TRBV10-3; a weak D match, TRBD1 (6 bases). Trimming took 6 bases from V and 2 from J, leaving 13 bases between them. The CDR3 covers 14 residues. Germline V gene sequence: CDR1 ENHRY, CDR2 SYGVKD. CDR3 nucleotide sequence: TGTGCCATCAGCACCGGGACACCCAACTATGGCTACACCTTC. Residues: CAISTGTPNYGYTF.

This clone was detected only once. V gene TRBV29-1 combines with J gene TRBJ1-4; D unresolved. This CDR3 has 13 residues. V was trimmed by 5 bases and J by 5 bases, leaving 12 bases between them. Germline V lookup: CDR1 SQVTM, CDR2 ANQGSEA. The CDR3 region has the DNA TGCAGCGTTTTCGTCAGGTACAATGAAAAACTGTTTTTT. Translated: CSVFVRYNEKLFF.

The gene calls are TRBV11-2 and TRBJ2-1; weak D call: TRBD2 (5 bases). Trimming cost V 5 bases and J 10 bases, with 12 bases left between them. The length of the CDR3 is 12 residues. CDR1 is SGHAT and CDR2 is FQNNGV in the germline V gene. The CDR3 DNA sequence: TGTGCCAGCAGCCGCGCGGGTTGGGAGCAGTTCTTC. It translates to CASSRAGWEQFF.

This chain connects TRBV2 to TRBJ1-4, with 12 bases aligning to TRBD1. CDR3 size: 16 residues. Germline-derived CDR1 and CDR2 are SNHLY and FYNNEI. Trimming at V came to 7 bases and at J to 7 bases, leaving 10 bases not matched to a gene. DNA for the CDR3: TGTGCCAGCAATCGGGACAGGGGGCTGCAGGGTGAAAAACTGTTTTTT. It codes for CASNRDRGLQGEKLFF.

The rearrangement uses TRBV9 and TRBJ2-1; D perhaps matches TRBD1 (9 bases). Germline V gives CDR1 SGDLS, CDR2 YYNGEE. The length of the CDR3 is 22 residues. V lost 3 bases and J lost 8, with 39 bases in between. The CDR3 here is CASSGGPTPGQGIGREVDEQFF. Written as DNA, the CDR3 is TGTGCCAGCAGCGGAGGGCCCACTCCGGGACAGGGAATAGGGCGGGAGGTGGATGAGCAGTTCTTC.

The genes are TRBV11-2 and TRBJ1-1, with unresolved D. The CDR3 spans 18 residues. Germline-derived CDR1 and CDR2 are SGHAT and FQNNGV. V was shortened by 0 bases and J by 0 bases, with 17 bases between the two germline ends. The DNA of the CDR3 is TGTGCCAGCAGCTTAGACAGGCGATCCTCACTTATGAACACTGAAGCTTTCTTT. Residues: CASSLDRRSSLMNTEAFF.

The rearrangement links TRBV11-1 to TRBJ2-5; 8 positions agree with TRBD1. J lost 2 bases, V lost 1 base, and 3 bases had no gene match. Germline V gene sequence: CDR1 SGHAT, CDR2 FQDESV (reference sequence). The CDR3 is made up of 15 amino acids. The chain's CDR3 is CASSLDQGAQETQYF. The CDR3, as DNA: TGTGCCAGCAGCTTAGATCAGGGGGCGCAAGAGACCCAGTACTTC.

V usage is TRBV5-4 and J usage is TRBJ2-6, with a weak D call TRBD1 (5 bases). The CDR3 totals 15 residues. V lost 1 base, J lost 2 bases, and 7 bases lay in between. Germline values: CDR1 SGHNT, CDR2 YYREEE (reference sequence). CDR3 DNA: TGTGCCAGCAGCTTGAGACAGCCTGGGGCCAACGTCCTGACTTTC. It is translated as CASSLRQPGANVLTF.

The rearrangement links TRBV10-3 to TRBJ1-5; TRBD1 is a possible D gene (6 bases). The CDR3 covers 17 residues. V shed 0 bases and J shed 2 bases, with 14 bases lying between them. In germline, CDR1 is ENHRY, CDR2 SYGVKD. The CDR3 sequence is CAISESFRGWGNQPQHF. DNA for the CDR3: TGTGCCATCAGTGAGTCGTTTAGGGGGTGGGGCAATCAGCCCCAGCATTTT.

This clone has only a few counts. The chain couples TRBV25-1 to TRBJ2-7; the D gene is possibly TRBD1 (5 bases). Germline-derived CDR1 and CDR2 are MGHDK and SYGVNS. The CDR3 has 15 residues. Trimming took off 8 bases at V and 2 bases at J, with 19 bases between the two ends. The CDR3 reads CASGRPQGPTYEQYF. The CDR3 coding sequence is TGTGCCAGCGGTCGACCTCAGGGTCCGACCTACGAGCAGTACTTC.

The rearrangement joins TRBV6-6 to TRBJ1-1; no definite D call. V was pared by 2 bases and J by 10 bases, with 14 bases between. Germline lookup yields CDR1 MNHNY and CDR2 SVGAGI (reference sequence). The CDR3 sequence is 13 residues long. CDR3 sequence (DNA): TGTGCCAGCAGTTACCGAGACACCCCTCTAGCTTTCTTT. It codes for CASSYRDTPLAFF.

The chain uses TRBV6-4 and TRBJ2-1; 10 nucleotides align to TRBD2. Germline CDR1 is MRHNA and CDR2 is SNTAGT. V gave up 2 bases and J gave up 5 bases; unmatched junction bases: 3. This CDR3 region has 15 residues. The CDR3 loop is CASSDTSGKHNEQFF. CDR3 in DNA: TGTGCCAGCAGTGACACTAGCGGGAAACACAATGAGCAGTTCTTC.

The chain combines TRBV4-1 with TRBJ2-6, with D hard to call. This CDR3 has 16 residues. Trimming pared 1 base from V and 0 bases from J, leaving 7 bases between. CDR1 MGHRA and CDR2 YSYEKL come from the germline V gene. CDR3 DNA: TGCGCCAGCAGCCAAGTCGGGTACTCTGGGGCCAACGTCCTGACTTTC. Its translation is CASSQVGYSGANVLTF.

CDR3 in DNA: TGCGCCAGCAGCCAGAAGACCCCGGGACAGGGGACATCAGCCCAGCATTTT. Its protein is CASSQKTPGQGTSAQHF. The chain carries TRBV4-1 and TRBJ1-5, with 10 bases matching TRBD1. CDR1 is MGHRA and CDR2 is YSYEKL in the germline V gene. J lost 11 bases, V lost 3 bases, and 16 bases had no gene match. The CDR3 totals 17 residues.